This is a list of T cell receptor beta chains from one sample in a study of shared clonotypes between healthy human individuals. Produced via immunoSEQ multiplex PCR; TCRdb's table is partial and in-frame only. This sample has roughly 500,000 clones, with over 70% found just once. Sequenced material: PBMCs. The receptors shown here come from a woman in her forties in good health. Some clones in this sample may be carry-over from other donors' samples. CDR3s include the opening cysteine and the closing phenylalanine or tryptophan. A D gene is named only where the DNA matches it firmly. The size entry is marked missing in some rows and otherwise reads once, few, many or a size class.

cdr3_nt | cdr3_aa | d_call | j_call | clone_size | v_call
TGTGCCAGTAGTATTTGGGAGAGAAGCACTGAAGCTTTCTTT | CASSIWERSTEAFF | NA | TRBJ1-1 | few | TRBV19
TGTGCCAGCAGCTTAAACGACGGCAATCAGCCCCAGCATTTT | CASSLNDGNQPQHF | NA | TRBJ1-5 | NA | TRBV7-9
TGTGCCAGCAGCAACCTGGAGACCCAGTACTTC | CASSNLETQYF | NA | TRBJ2-5 | NA | TRBV28
TGTGCCAGCAGCTTATGGAAAGCGGGAGGTTACAATGAGCAGTTCTTC | CASSLWKAGGYNEQFF | TRBD2 | TRBJ2-1 | once | TRBV11-2
TGTGCCAGCAGCGCTACAGGGTCCGAGCAGTACTTC | CASSATGSEQYF | NA | TRBJ2-7 | NA | TRBV9
TGTGCCAGCAGCCAAGACAGGGGTCGGAACACCGGGGAGCTGTTTTTT | CASSQDRGRNTGELFF | TRBD1 | TRBJ2-2 | NA | TRBV5-6
TGTGCCAGCAGCTTGAACGACGTCAGCGACACAGATACGCAGTATTTT | CASSLNDVSDTDTQYF | NA | TRBJ2-3 | NA | TRBV5-6
TGTGCCAGCAGTTCCCCCGGGACAGGGGGTTTCGACGAGCAGTACTTC | CASSSPGTGGFDEQYF | TRBD1 | TRBJ2-7 | NA | TRBV28
TGTGCCAGCCGAGGGCAGGGGGACACCGGGGAGCTGTTTTTT | CASRGQGDTGELFF | TRBD1 | TRBJ2-2 | NA | TRBV6-1
TGTGCCAGCAGTTTGCCTGACAGGGACGAGCAGTACTTC | CASSLPDRDEQYF | TRBD1 | TRBJ2-7 | NA | TRBV28
TGTGCCAGCAGCCCGACTGCTCCAGGCTCCTACAATGAGCAGTTCTTC | CASSPTAPGSYNEQFF | NA | TRBJ2-1 | NA | TRBV4-2
TGTGCCAGTAGCCTGACCGGGGAGCTGTTTTTT | CASSLTGELFF | NA | TRBJ2-2 | NA | TRBV19
TGTGCCAGTAGTGACCGATCGACGGGTGGGACTGAAGCTTTCTTT | CASSDRSTGGTEAFF | NA | TRBJ1-1 | NA | TRBV19
TGTGCCAGCAGCGTAGTAGGACTTAGGCCGGGATTGTCAGATACGCAGTATTTT | CASSVVGLRPGLSDTQYF | NA | TRBJ2-3 | once | TRBV7-9
TGTGCCAGCAGCGTAGAGTGGACTAGCGGGGAGCAGTACTTC | CASSVEWTSGEQYF | TRBD2 | TRBJ2-7 | NA | TRBV9
TGTGCCAGCAGTTTAGACAGACGAGACGAGCAGTACTTC | CASSLDRRDEQYF | NA | TRBJ2-7 | many | TRBV2
TGTGCCAGCTCACCCGGAATTGTTCGCTCCTACGAGCAGTACTTC | CASSPGIVRSYEQYF | NA | TRBJ2-7 | NA | TRBV18
TGTGCCAGCAGTGGGGACACGAGCTCCTATAATGCACCCCTCCACTTT | CASSGDTSSYNAPLHF | NA | TRBJ1-6 | NA | TRBV6-1
TGTGCCAGCAGTCCGACAGGGGGCACCGGGGAGCTGTTTTTT | CASSPTGGTGELFF | TRBD1 | TRBJ2-2 | NA | TRBV25-1
TGTGCCAGCAGCTTGGAAGTAAGGGGCTACACCTTC | CASSLEVRGYTF | NA | TRBJ1-2 | NA | TRBV5-4
TGTGCCAGCAGCCCTGGGACAGGGAACTATGGCTACACCTTC | CASSPGTGNYGYTF | TRBD1 | TRBJ1-2 | NA | TRBV11-2
TGTGCCAGCAGTCCACGGACTGGTTCCTACGAGCAGTACTTC | CASSPRTGSYEQYF | NA | TRBJ2-7 | NA | TRBV2
TGCGCCAGCAGCTTTCGGCTAGCGGGGAGCACAGATACGCAGTATTTT | CASSFRLAGSTDTQYF | TRBD2 | TRBJ2-3 | once | TRBV5-1
TGTGCCAGCAGTGAATTTGGCGGGGGTAACACCGGGGAGCTGTTTTTT | CASSEFGGGNTGELFF | TRBD2 | TRBJ2-2 | NA | TRBV25-1
TGCAGCGTACTATTAGCCAAAAACATTCAGTACTTC | CSVLLAKNIQYF | NA | TRBJ2-4 | NA | TRBV29-1
TGTGCCAGCAGCCGAGACAGGTTAGCTTATGGCTACACCTTC | CASSRDRLAYGYTF | NA | TRBJ1-2 | NA | TRBV6-1
TGCGCCAGCAGCTACGGACAGGGGGCGGACGAGCAGTACTTC | CASSYGQGADEQYF | TRBD1 | TRBJ2-7 | NA | TRBV5-1
TGCGCCAGCAGCCGAGGGACAGGGGGTTACGAGCAGTACTTC | CASSRGTGGYEQYF | TRBD1 | TRBJ2-7 | few | TRBV4-1
TGTGCCAGCAGCAGCTACAGGACCGACGAGCAGTACTTC | CASSSYRTDEQYF | NA | TRBJ2-7 | NA | TRBV9
TGTGCCAGCAGTCTCGGGGCAGGGAGCAATCAGCCCCAGCATTTT | CASSLGAGSNQPQHF | NA | TRBJ1-5 | NA | TRBV2
TGCGCCAGCAGCTTAATTTCAGGGGACACTGAAGCTTTCTTT | CASSLISGDTEAFF | NA | TRBJ1-1 | NA | TRBV5-1